The present T cell receptor beta chain was sequenced within a study of T-cell reconstitution after alpha-beta-depleted transplantation in children (TCRdb year 2016). The study in broad terms: Using TCR repertoire profiling, the study quantitatively followed how T-cell immune reconstitution unfolded in children after TCRalphabeta/CD19-depleted allogeneic hematopoietic cell transplantation. What the research found in general, with its limitations: Over subsequent months, a decline in hyperexpanded clone frequencies was noted, and after one year, T-cell counts and TCRbeta diversity were mostly ascribed to newly produced T cells. Apparently early alphabetaT-cell count recovery about two months after transplant reportedly relied on only several hundred rapidly expanded clones derived from non-depleted graft cells. In some patients, the high TCRbeta diversity seen at day 60 was put down to recipient T cells and intrathymic progenitors that had survived conditioning.

Library preparation employed PCR. Reads for this sample came from an Illumina HiSeq 2500. To normalize quantification of the TCRbeta repertoire, the TCR libraries were built with molecular barcoding that relied on unique molecular identifiers. Clones were called with MiXCR by TCRdb after fastp trimmed the public reads at Q25, and only in-frame beta chains were retained. Every distinct CDR3 protein forms one entry, paired with its most common genes and DNA. The sample records roughly 570,000 distinct CDR3 sequences, approximately 30% of which are singletons. The top ten constitute 36% of the sample. Concerning this clonotype: There is no known antigen for this receptor. Base qualities were left out, and no much larger clone turns up one base away.

The meaning of the sample's treatment or condition label: allogeneic hematopoietic cell transplantation with graft depleted of TCRalphabeta T cells and CD19 B cells. The children who served as transplant recipients had been given grafts of TCRalphabeta/CD19-depleted allogeneic hematopoietic cells. The TCR originated in a boy under two years old with Wiskott-Aldrich syndrome, due to receive a stem cell transplant. The sample in question was PBMCs, obtained before TCRalphabeta/CD19-depleted stem cell transplant.

The nucleotide sequence reads as follows: TGTGCCAGCATCAGGGAAGGTTGGAGCTCCTACAATGAGCAGTTCTTC. It translates to CASIREGWSSYNEQFF. The V and J genes are TRBV28 and TRBJ2-1; matching of 5 bases hints at TRBD1 as the D gene. Looking up the germline V gene yields CDR1 MDHEN and CDR2 SYDVKM. The CDR3 has 16 amino acids, counting the end cysteine and phenylalanine. Only the CDR3 DNA is retained, 48 bases long and in frame from the first base. V lost 7 bases and J lost 0 bases; the stretch between them is 16 bases long.